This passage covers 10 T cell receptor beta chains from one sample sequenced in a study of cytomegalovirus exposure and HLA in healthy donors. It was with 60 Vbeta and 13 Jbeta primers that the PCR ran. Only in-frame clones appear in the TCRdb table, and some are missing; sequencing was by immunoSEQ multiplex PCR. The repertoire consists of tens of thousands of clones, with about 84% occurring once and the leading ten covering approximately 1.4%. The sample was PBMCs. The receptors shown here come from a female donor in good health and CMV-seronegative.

The chain's CDR3 is CASSRYRGEETQYF. CDR3 in DNA: TGTGCCAGCAGCCGATACAGGGGAGAAGAGACCCAGTACTTC. This chain uses TRBV4-2 with TRBJ2-5, with 7 bases lining up with TRBD1. The CDR3 consists of 14 residues. The germline V gene encodes CDR1 LGHNA and CDR2 YNFKEQ. Germline trimming cut 4 bases from V and 3 bases from J; bases unmatched to any gene: 5.

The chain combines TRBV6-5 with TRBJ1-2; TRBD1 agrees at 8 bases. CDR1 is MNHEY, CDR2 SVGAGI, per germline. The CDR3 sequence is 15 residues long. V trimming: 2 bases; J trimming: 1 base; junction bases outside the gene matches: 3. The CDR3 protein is CASSYDRGFNYGYTF. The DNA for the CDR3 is TGTGCCAGCAGTTACGACAGGGGATTTAACTATGGCTACACCTTC.

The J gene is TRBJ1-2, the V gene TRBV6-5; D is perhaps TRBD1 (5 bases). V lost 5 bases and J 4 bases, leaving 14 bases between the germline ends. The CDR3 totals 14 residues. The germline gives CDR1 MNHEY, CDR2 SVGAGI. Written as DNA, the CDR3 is TGTGCCAGCAGTCAGAAATCGGGACTCTATGGCTACACCTTC. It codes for CASSQKSGLYGYTF.

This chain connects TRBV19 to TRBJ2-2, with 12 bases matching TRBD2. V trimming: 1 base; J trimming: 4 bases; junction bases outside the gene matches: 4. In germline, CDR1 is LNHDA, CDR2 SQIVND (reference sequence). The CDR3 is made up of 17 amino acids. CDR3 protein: CASSIGRLAGATGELFF. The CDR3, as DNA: TGTGCCAGTAGTATAGGGCGACTAGCGGGGGCCACCGGGGAGCTGTTTTTT.

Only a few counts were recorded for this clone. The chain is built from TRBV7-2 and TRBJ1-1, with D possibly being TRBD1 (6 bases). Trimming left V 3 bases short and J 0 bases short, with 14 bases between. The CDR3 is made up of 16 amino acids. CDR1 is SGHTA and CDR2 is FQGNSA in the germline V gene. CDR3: CASSFDRLFLNTEAFF. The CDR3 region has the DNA TGTGCCAGCAGCTTTGACAGGCTATTTTTGAACACTGAAGCTTTCTTT.

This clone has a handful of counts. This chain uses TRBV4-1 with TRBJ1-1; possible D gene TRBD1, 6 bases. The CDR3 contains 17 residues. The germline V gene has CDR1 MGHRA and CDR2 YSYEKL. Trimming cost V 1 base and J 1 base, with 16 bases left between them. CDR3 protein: CASSQGIEVRGNTEAFF. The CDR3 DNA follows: TGCGCCAGCAGCCAAGGTATTGAGGTCAGGGGGAACACTGAAGCTTTCTTT.

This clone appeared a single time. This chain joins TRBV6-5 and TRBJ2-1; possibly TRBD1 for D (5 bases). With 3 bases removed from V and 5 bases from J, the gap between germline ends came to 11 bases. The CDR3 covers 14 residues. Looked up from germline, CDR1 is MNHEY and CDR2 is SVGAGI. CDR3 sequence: CASSYRRQHNEQFF. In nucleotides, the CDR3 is TGTGCCAGCAGTTATAGGAGACAGCACAATGAGCAGTTCTTC.

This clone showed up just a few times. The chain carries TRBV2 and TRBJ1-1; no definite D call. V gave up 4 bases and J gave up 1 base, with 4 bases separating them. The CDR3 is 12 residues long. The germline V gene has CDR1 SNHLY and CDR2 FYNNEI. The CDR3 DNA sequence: TGTGCCAGCAGTGCCTGGAACACTGAAGCTTTCTTT. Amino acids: CASSAWNTEAFF.

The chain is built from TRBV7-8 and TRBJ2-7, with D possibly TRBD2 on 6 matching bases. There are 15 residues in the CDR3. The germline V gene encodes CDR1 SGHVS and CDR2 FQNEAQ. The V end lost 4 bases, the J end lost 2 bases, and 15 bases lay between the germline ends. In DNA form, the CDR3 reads TGTGCCAGCAGCTCGGGACTGAATACGCCCTACGAGCAGTACTTC. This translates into CASSSGLNTPYEQYF.

Here the CDR3 DNA reads TGTGCCAGCAGCTTAGTGACGGGGAGCTCCTATAATTCACCCCTCCACTTT. Translating it yields CASSLVTGSSYNSPLHF. V usage is TRBV7-2 and J usage is TRBJ1-6; D is unclear. Trimming stripped 1 base from V and 0 bases from J, with 10 bases between. Germline V gene data show CDR1 as SGHTA and CDR2 as FQGNSA. The CDR3 contains 17 residues.